The 23 T cell receptor beta chains listed next were all sequenced from one sample in a study of shared clonotypes between healthy human individuals (dated by TCRdb to 2018 to 2020). To prepare the library, the immunoSEQ multiplex PCR assay was applied. TCRdb mirrors the immuneACCESS table, restricted to in-frame sequences. Some clones are absent from its copies; in checked studies, under half trace to an unresolved V gene, and the reason for the others is unknown. For this sample the table gives about 2,100,000 clones, of which about 93% were detected only once. The top ten hold roughly 1.7% of the sample. CD8 naive samples were obtained by positive selection for CCR7 among CD45RO-negative cells, yielding a CD45RA+CCR7+ population from which TemRA cells were excluded. The sample comprised naive CD8+ T cells from PBMCs. Explained via the paper, the cell subset or site label denotes: CD45RA+CCR7+. The receptors come from a man aged 18-30 years in good health. Some clones in this sample may be carry-over from other donors' samples.

The chain uses TRBV29-1 and TRBJ1-2, with D possibly matching TRBD1 (5 bases). Per the germline V gene, CDR1 is SQVTM and CDR2 is ANQGSEA. V lost 5 bases and J 2 bases, leaving 18 bases between the germline ends. The CDR3 totals 15 residues. The CDR3 region is CSVPGGGLQNYGYTF. The CDR3, as DNA: TGCAGCGTTCCTGGGGGAGGGTTACAGAACTATGGCTACACCTTC.

This CDR3 is CASSLGHLGAPYGYTF. The CDR3 region has the DNA TGTGCCAGCAGCTTAGGCCATCTCGGGGCCCCCTATGGCTACACCTTC. The V call is TRBV13, the J call TRBJ1-2; a possible D gene is TRBD1 (5 bases). CDR3 length: 16 residues. Germline-derived CDR1 and CDR2 are PRHDT and FYEKMQ (reference sequence). V lost 0 bases to trimming and J lost 4 bases, with 15 bases between them.

This chain joins TRBV5-8 and TRBJ2-7; 12 bases agree with TRBD2. Germline V gives CDR1 SGHTS, CDR2 YDEGEE. The CDR3 contains 14 residues. V shed 4 bases and J 4 bases; nucleotides not matched to a gene: 3. The CDR3 sequence is CASSLAGGRYEQYF. Written as DNA, the CDR3 is TGTGCCAGCAGCCTAGCGGGAGGGAGGTACGAGCAGTACTTC.

The V gene is TRBV28, the J gene TRBJ1-1; 9 nucleotides match TRBD1. The CDR3 covers 19 residues. Unmatched junction bases numbered 16, after V lost 3 bases and J lost 2 bases. The V gene's germline CDR1 is MDHEN and CDR2 SYDVKM. The CDR3, as DNA: TGTGCCAGCAGTTTTATAATAGGAGGACAGGGGCACGAAAACACTGAAGCTTTCTTT. Encoded protein: CASSFIIGGQGHENTEAFF. Based on the CDR3 plus reference TRBV28 and TRBJ1-1, the full variable domain is DVKVTQSSRYLVKRTGEKVFLECVQDMDHENMFWYRQDPGLGLRLIYFSYDVKMKEKGDIPEGYSVSREKKERFSLILESASTNQTSMYLCASSFIIGGQGHENTEAFFGQGTRLTVV.

This clone occurred once. The chain has TRBV5-6 and TRBJ2-7, with a possible D match to TRBD2 (6 bases). CDR3 length equals 12 residues. The V end was cut by 4 bases, the J end by 7 bases, with 12 bases between. Per germline, CDR1 SGHDT and CDR2 YYEEEE. DNA of the CDR3: TGTGCCAGCAGCCCCCGACGGGGGGAGCAGTACTTC. Protein: CASSPRRGEQYF. The whole variable domain, remainder taken from reference TRBV5-6 and TRBJ2-7, is DAGVTQSPTHLIKTRGQQVTLRCSPKSGHDTVSWYQQALGQGPQFIFQYYEEEERQRGNFPDRFSGHQFPNYSSELNVNALLLGDSALYLCASSPRRGEQYFGPGTRLTVT.

The genes are TRBV9 and TRBJ2-1, with D unresolved. Trimming removed 0 bases from V and 10 bases from J, with 8 bases in between. This CDR3 contains 12 residues. Per germline, CDR1 SGDLS and CDR2 YYNGEE. The CDR3 loop is CASSVAPWEQFF. DNA for the CDR3: TGTGCCAGCAGCGTAGCCCCCTGGGAGCAGTTCTTC. Filled out from reference TRBV9 and TRBJ2-1, the complete variable domain reads DSGVTQTPKHLITATGQRVTLRCSPRSGDLSVYWYQQSLDQGLQFLIQYYNGEERAKGNILERFSAQQFPDLHSELNLSSLELGDSALYFCASSVAPWEQFFGPGTRLTVL.

This sequence joins TRBV6-5 and TRBJ2-7; the match to TRBD2 covers 7 bases. Germline trimming cut 1 base from V and 2 bases from J; bases unmatched to any gene: 8. The germline gives CDR1 MNHEY, CDR2 SVGAGI. This CDR3 contains 16 residues. CDR3: CASSYLGGDLTYEQYF. As DNA, the CDR3 is TGTGCCAGCAGTTACTTGGGGGGGGACTTAACCTACGAGCAGTACTTC.

On this clone: Other DNA sequences in the sample encode the same CDR3. The V call is TRBV28, the J call TRBJ2-3; D is perhaps TRBD1 (6 bases). The V and J ends lost 4 bases and 6 bases respectively, with 8 bases between them. Germline CDR1 is MDHEN and CDR2 is SYDVKM. The CDR3 sequence is 12 residues long. In DNA, the CDR3 is TGTGCCAGCAGTTGGGGGCCGGATACGCAGTATTTT. This gives the protein CASSWGPDTQYF.

V gene TRBV7-9 combines with J gene TRBJ2-4; D unclear. Per germline, CDR1 SEHNR and CDR2 FQNEAQ (reference sequence). Trimming removed 5 bases from V and 6 bases from J, with 11 bases in between. The CDR3 totals 13 residues. The CDR3 spells CASSPDTRNIQYF. DNA for the CDR3: TGTGCCAGCAGCCCCGACACCCGAAACATTCAGTACTTC. The full variable domain, completed using reference TRBV7-9 and TRBJ2-4, is DTGVSQNPRHKITKRGQNVTFRCDPISEHNRLYWYRQTLGQGPEFLTYFQNEAQLEKSRLLSDRFSAERPKGSFSTLEIQRTEQGDSAMYLCASSPDTRNIQYFGAGTRLSVL.

The chain joins TRBV13 to TRBJ2-1; D ambiguous. CDR1 and CDR2 from the germline V gene are PRHDT and FYEKMQ (reference sequence). This CDR3 comprises 14 residues. V lost 8 bases, J lost 1 base, and 12 bases lay in between. The DNA of the CDR3 is TGTGCCAGCTCGTTTGGGCAATCCTACAATGAGCAGTTCTTC. Translated, it gives CASSFGQSYNEQFF.

The sample holds one count of this clone. The chain couples TRBV7-9 to TRBJ2-3; 9 bases align to TRBD2. The CDR3 runs 19 residues. Germline V gene lookup returns CDR1 SEHNR and CDR2 FQNEAQ (reference sequence). Trimming cost V 5 bases and J 4 bases; bases outside gene matches: 19. For the CDR3, the DNA is TGTGCCAGCAGCGACGATCGCGGGAGGGCCAAAGGGACATCAGATACGCAGTATTTT. It encodes CASSDDRGRAKGTSDTQYF.

This clone occurred once. This chain uses TRBV28 with TRBJ2-1, with D tentatively TRBD2 (6 bases). The CDR3 spans 15 residues. Trimming removed 2 bases at V and 4 bases at J, with 12 bases between. From germline, CDR1 is MDHEN and CDR2 SYDVKM. CDR3 DNA: TGTGCCAGCAGTTTAAGTCTAGCGCTATACAATGAGCAGTTCTTC. Translated, it gives CASSLSLALYNEQFF.

The chain has TRBV4-3 and TRBJ2-7; 7 nucleotides agree with TRBD2. The length of the CDR3 is 15 residues. Per germline, CDR1 LGHNA and CDR2 YSLEER. Germline trimming cut 1 base from V and 0 bases from J; bases unmatched to any gene: 3. The CDR3 DNA follows: TGCGCCAGCAGCCAAGTGCGCGGGAGCTCCTACGAGCAGTACTTC. It yields the protein CASSQVRGSSYEQYF.

The chain carries TRBV27 and TRBJ2-7; possibly TRBD1 for D (6 bases). Germline V CDR1 and CDR2: MNHEY, SMNVEV (reference sequence). Trimming stripped 3 bases from V and 0 bases from J, with 15 bases between. The CDR3 loop spans 16 amino acids. The CDR3 loop reads CASSFGVGTFSYEQYF. The CDR3 DNA reads as TGTGCCAGCAGTTTTGGGGTAGGGACATTCTCCTACGAGCAGTACTTC.

This chain links TRBV4-2 with TRBJ1-3; possible D gene TRBD1, 5 bases. The V gene's germline CDR1 is LGHNA and CDR2 YNFKEQ. With 0 bases removed from V and 2 bases from J, the gap between germline ends came to 11 bases. This CDR3 has 16 residues. The DNA of the CDR3 is TGTGCCAGCAGCCAAGACCCGGGGCTCACTGGAAACACCATATATTTT. Protein sequence: CASSQDPGLTGNTIYF.

This clone was recorded once. This chain joins TRBV9 and TRBJ2-1; the D gene is possibly TRBD1 (6 bases). In germline, CDR1 is SGDLS, CDR2 YYNGEE. The CDR3 spans 17 residues. The V and J ends lost 4 bases and 0 bases respectively, with 17 bases between them. CDR3 nucleotides: TGTGCCAGCAGCTCCTCCCCGGGACATGGCTCCTACAATGAGCAGTTCTTC. Amino acid sequence: CASSSSPGHGSYNEQFF.

The chain couples TRBV10-3 to TRBJ2-3; D unclear. The length of the CDR3 is 14 residues. V lost 3 bases to trimming and J lost 0 bases, with 7 bases between them. Germline V CDR1 and CDR2: ENHRY, SYGVKD. CDR3 coding DNA: TGTGCCATCAGTGAAAACTTTAGCACAGATACGCAGTATTTT. Protein sequence: CAISENFSTDTQYF.

The V call is TRBV5-6, the J call TRBJ2-7; D might be TRBD2 (5 bases). V was pared by 2 bases and J by 2 bases, with 14 bases between. The CDR3 sequence is 15 residues long. The V gene's germline CDR1 is SGHDT and CDR2 YYEEEE. CDR3 DNA: TGTGCCAGCAGCTTATATTCCGGGAACCCCTACGAGCAGTACTTC. The encoded protein is CASSLYSGNPYEQYF.

The chain carries TRBV4-1 and TRBJ2-2, with 11 nucleotides matching TRBD1. Germline-derived CDR1 and CDR2 are MGHRA and YSYEKL. There are 15 residues in the CDR3. J gave up 7 bases and V 4 bases, and 5 bases lay outside the gene matches. CDR3 sequence (DNA): TGCGCCAGCAGCCCCCCCGGGACAGGGGGCGGGGAGCTGTTTTTT. Protein product: CASSPPGTGGGELFF.

The chain recombines TRBV2 with TRBJ2-7; the D gene is possibly TRBD2 (6 bases). The V and J ends lost 6 bases and 3 bases respectively, with 15 bases between them. Germline CDR1 SNHLY, CDR2 FYNNEI. This CDR3 spans 14 amino acids. In nucleotides, the CDR3 is TGTGCCAGCAGGGGCCCCCGGAGGGTCTACGAGCAGTACTTC. Its protein product is CASRGPRRVYEQYF.

The genes are TRBV19 and TRBJ1-5; D might be TRBD1 (5 bases). CDR1 LNHDA and CDR2 SQIVND come from the germline V gene (reference sequence). The CDR3 runs to 14 residues. Between the trimmed V and J ends, which lost 8 bases and 5 bases, there was a span of 16 bases. The CDR3 DNA follows: TGTGCCAGTTCCCTGGGGGGTGGCGATCAGCCCCAGCATTTT. It specifies CASSLGGGDQPQHF.

A remark on this clone: Distinct nucleotide sequences in the sample also encode this CDR3. The J gene is TRBJ2-7, the V gene TRBV5-1; the match to TRBD2 covers 7 bases. This CDR3 is 14 amino acids long. Trimming removed 2 bases from V and 2 bases from J; junction bases left unmatched: 4. Germline V gene data show CDR1 as SGHRS and CDR2 as YFSETQ. CDR3 amino acids: CASSLRTSTYEQYF. CDR3 DNA: TGCGCCAGCAGCTTACGGACTAGTACCTACGAGCAGTACTTC.

The gene calls are TRBV10-3 and TRBJ2-5, with D hard to call. V was clipped by 6 bases and J by 2 bases, with 13 bases between them. CDR3 length: 14 amino acids. Per germline, CDR1 ENHRY and CDR2 SYGVKD. The CDR3 nucleotides read TGTGCCATCAGCCCTGGGGTCCGTCAAGAGACCCAGTACTTC. Translating gives CAISPGVRQETQYF.